This TCR beta chain was sequenced during a study of T cell changes during pregnancy in multiple sclerosis. Sequenced by immunoSEQ multiplex PCR; TCRdb stores in-frame clones only, minus some. This table holds under 40,000 clones, about 90% found once. CDR1 is SGHAT, CDR2 FQNNGV, per germline. Trimming stripped 3 bases from V and 2 bases from J, with 13 bases between. This CDR3 spans 15 amino acids. The sequence was collected from a female donor with multiple sclerosis, enrolled in a pregnancy study. The chain employs TRBV11-2 and TRBJ2-5, with D possibly being TRBD2 (5 bases). The material sequenced was CD8+ T cells from peripheral blood mononuclear cells, taken before pregnancy. CDR3 sequence: CASSFARRSQETQYF. The CDR3 region has the DNA TGTGCCAGCAGCTTCGCCCGGAGGTCTCAAGAGACCCAGTACTTC. The variable domain in full, with the rest retrieved from reference TRBV11-2 and TRBJ2-5, is EAGVAQSPRYKIIEKRQSVAFWCNPISGHATLYWYQQILGQGPKLLIQFQNNGVVDDSQLPKDRFSAERLKGVDSTLKIQPAKLEDSAVYLCASSFARRSQETQYFGPGTRLLVL.